Presented here are 29 T cell receptor beta chains from one specimen sequenced in a study of CD8 T cells in Susac syndrome. RNA in amounts of roughly 0.45 to 1 ug was reverse transcribed with random hexamers. TCRdb re-analysed the immunoSEQ multiplex PCR reads in MiXCR, keeping a single row per CDR3 protein. The repertoire holds over 120,000 distinct CDR3 sequences, with approximately 95% as singletons. The specimen was CD4+ T cells from PBMCs. Every receptor here comes from a human donor with Susac syndrome.

This chain uses TRBV5-4 with TRBJ2-3; tentative D call: TRBD2 (5 bases). CDR3 size: 15 residues. CDR1 is SGHNT and CDR2 is YYREEE in the germline V gene (reference sequence). The V and J ends lost 0 bases and 6 bases respectively, with 14 bases between them. The CDR3 spells CASSLAAEAPDTQYF. The CDR3 DNA is TGTGCCAGCAGCTTGGCGGCGGAGGCCCCTGATACGCAGTATTTT.

This sequence joins TRBV7-2 and TRBJ2-7; D remains unclear. The germline V and J ends were trimmed by 4 bases and 5 bases, with 9 bases remaining between them. This CDR3 contains 12 residues. CDR1 SGHTA and CDR2 FQGNSA come from the germline V gene. The CDR3 here is CASSSEFHEQYF. CDR3 in DNA: TGTGCCAGCAGCTCCGAGTTCCACGAGCAGTACTTC.

CDR3 sequence (DNA): TGCGCCAGCAGCCAAGTAAATATGGGCTTCCCAGAGACCCAGTACTTC. Translation gives CASSQVNMGFPETQYF. The V call is TRBV4-1, the J call TRBJ2-5; D not certain. CDR3 size: 16 residues. Trimming left V 1 base short and J 4 bases short, with 16 bases between. The V gene's germline CDR1 is MGHRA and CDR2 YSYEKL.

The table lists this clonotype with a count of one. J is TRBJ2-1 and V is TRBV6-2 or TRBV6-3, with D possibly being TRBD2 (6 bases). CDR1 is MNHEY, CDR2 SVGEGT, per germline. Trimming left V 7 bases short and J 0 bases short, with 16 bases between. The CDR3 spans 16 residues. Here the CDR3 reads CASTLRGKSSYNEQFF. The CDR3 region has the DNA TGTGCCAGCACTCTTCGGGGGAAAAGCTCCTACAATGAGCAGTTCTTC.

V and J are TRBV7-2 and TRBJ2-3; the D is unclear. The CDR3 is 10 amino acids. V shed 6 bases and J shed 6 bases, with 4 bases lying between them. The germline V gene has CDR1 SGHTA and CDR2 FQGNSA. Written as DNA, the CDR3 is TGTGCCAGCAGGGGTGATACGCAGTATTTT. This translates into CASRGDTQYF.

The chain combines TRBV29-1 with TRBJ2-3, with 7 bases aligning to TRBD1. V was pared by 7 bases and J by 6 bases, with 7 bases of the junction left unmatched. Looked up from germline, CDR1 is SQVTM and CDR2 is ANQGSEA. The CDR3 runs 12 residues. CDR3 nucleotide sequence: TGCAGCGGGAAGGGGGCCGACGATACGCAGTATTTT. Encoded protein: CSGKGADDTQYF.

The rearrangement uses TRBV5-1 and TRBJ2-2; D not resolved. CDR1 and CDR2 (germline): SGHRS, YFSETQ. Trimming left V 7 bases short and J 1 base short, with 17 bases between. The CDR3 is 16 residues long. CDR3 region: CASQQAVGGNTGELFF. As DNA, the CDR3 is TGCGCCAGCCAGCAGGCAGTCGGCGGGAACACCGGGGAGCTGTTTTTT.

This clonotype has only one observation. V usage is TRBV20-1 and J usage is TRBJ2-7; no clear D gene. The CDR3 runs to 15 residues. The germline V gene has CDR1 DFQATT and CDR2 SNEGSKA (reference sequence). V dropped 0 bases and J dropped 1 base, with 13 bases sitting between them. CDR3 DNA: TGCAGTGCTAGAGATATGAGTCGGAGTTCCTACGAGCAGTACTTC. Translating gives CSARDMSRSSYEQYF.

This clonotype was counted a few times. A junction boundary mismatches the germline segment, possibly from a read error. The J gene is TRBJ2-2, the V gene TRBV7-7, with D uncertain. The CDR3 is 14 amino acids. Germline CDR1 is SSHAT and CDR2 is FNYEAQ (reference sequence). Here the CDR3 DNA reads TGTGCTAGCAGCTTAACGAGGAACACCGGGGAGCTGTTTTTT. This encodes CASSLTRNTGELFF.

This clonotype was picked up a small number of times. This chain uses TRBV3-1 with TRBJ2-1, with a weak D call TRBD1 (5 bases). The V gene lost 0 bases and the J gene lost 10 bases, with 16 bases spanning the gap. Germline CDR1 LGHDT, CDR2 YNNKEL (reference sequence). This CDR3 has 15 amino acids. The CDR3 here is CASSQEQVNTGEQFF. CDR3 coding DNA: TGTGCCAGCAGCCAAGAACAGGTAAACACCGGCGAGCAGTTCTTC.

This chain joins TRBV27 and TRBJ2-2; 7 bases fit TRBD2. This CDR3 contains 14 residues. Trimming at V came to 5 bases and at J to 3 bases, leaving 3 bases not matched to a gene. Germline V gene sequence: CDR1 MNHEY, CDR2 SMNVEV (reference sequence). CDR3 residues: CASSTREYTGELFF. The CDR3 region has the DNA TGTGCCAGCAGTACGCGGGAGTACACCGGGGAGCTGTTTTTT.

The genes are TRBV29-1 and TRBJ1-1; D is perhaps TRBD1 (6 bases). CDR3 size: 12 residues. Germline V lookup: CDR1 SQVTM, CDR2 ANQGSEA. The germline V and J ends were trimmed by 8 bases and 4 bases, with 14 bases remaining between them. The CDR3 nucleotides read TGCAGCTTTAGACAGGCCGGCACTGAAGCTTTCTTT. It yields the protein CSFRQAGTEAFF.

The genes are TRBV18 and TRBJ1-1; D remains unclear. The CDR3 runs to 14 residues. The V end lost 3 bases, the J end lost 4 bases, and 12 bases lay between the germline ends. Germline CDR1 reads KGHSH; CDR2 reads LQKENI. Here the CDR3 reads CASSPYQEGTEAFF. The CDR3 nucleotides are TGTGCCAGCTCACCCTATCAGGAGGGCACTGAAGCTTTCTTT.

This chain connects TRBV19 to TRBJ2-5, with D unclear. V was clipped by 9 bases and J by 1 base, with 0 bases between them. The CDR3 loop spans 9 amino acids. Germline lookup yields CDR1 LNHDA and CDR2 SQIVND (reference sequence). CDR3 sequence reads: CASQETQYF. The DNA of the CDR3 is TGTGCCAGCCAAGAGACCCAGTACTTC.

This clonotype was recorded once. The chain recombines TRBV20-1 with TRBJ2-7; D unresolved. V was trimmed by 3 bases and J by 3 bases, leaving 9 bases between them. Germline lookup yields CDR1 DFQATT and CDR2 SNEGSKA (reference sequence). This CDR3 spans 12 amino acids. The CDR3 bases are TGCAGTGCTAGCGAGGCTTACTACGAGCAGTACTTC. Translation: CSASEAYYEQYF.

The V and J genes are TRBV4-1 and TRBJ2-5, with D perhaps being TRBD1 or TRBD2 (5 bases each). The V gene lost 4 bases and the J gene lost 4 bases, with 16 bases spanning the gap. Germline lookup yields CDR1 MGHRA and CDR2 YSYEKL. The CDR3 has 15 amino acids. The CDR3 nucleotides read TGCGCCAGCAGCCGTTCGGGGCTACCGGGAGAGACCCAGTACTTC. Translating gives CASSRSGLPGETQYF.

The chain recombines TRBV20-1 with TRBJ2-1; possible D gene TRBD1, 5 bases. The CDR3 runs 15 residues. The V end lost 6 bases, the J end lost 2 bases, and 17 bases lay between the germline ends. Germline CDR1 and CDR2: DFQATT and SNEGSKA (reference sequence). Here the CDR3 reads CSAQLAGITYNEQFF. For the CDR3, the DNA is TGCAGTGCCCAACTTGCAGGGATAACCTACAATGAGCAGTTCTTC.

The chain employs TRBV29-1 and TRBJ2-3; tentative D call: TRBD1 (6 bases). Germline V gene lookup returns CDR1 SQVTM and CDR2 ANQGSEA. V was clipped by 0 bases and J by 4 bases, with 17 bases between them. The CDR3 totals 16 residues. CDR3 DNA sequence: TGCAGCGTTGAAGATCGCAACAGGGTCAGCGCAGATACGCAGTATTTT. Residues: CSVEDRNRVSADTQYF.

The chain has TRBV30 and TRBJ1-2; possibly TRBD1 for D (5 bases). In germline, CDR1 is GTSNPN, CDR2 SVGIG (reference sequence). The CDR3 is 14 amino acids. The V gene lost 1 base and the J gene lost 9 bases, with 18 bases spanning the gap. The CDR3 loop is CAWSGTGTGLRYTF. CDR3 coding DNA: TGTGCCTGGAGTGGCACCGGGACCGGGCTTCGCTACACCTTC. Complete variable domain (other parts from reference TRBV30 and TRBJ1-2): SQTIHQWPATLVQPVGSPLSLECTVEGTSNPNLYWYRQAAGRGLQLLFYSVGIGQISSEVPQNLSASRPQDRQFILSSKKLLLSDSGFYLCAWSGTGTGLRYTFGSGTRLTVV.

This chain uses TRBV20-1 with TRBJ1-3, with D maybe TRBD1 (5 bases). This CDR3 contains 12 residues. Between the trimmed V and J ends, which lost 5 bases and 9 bases, there was a span of 14 bases. The germline CDR1 and CDR2 sequences are DFQATT and SNEGSKA (reference sequence). CDR3 coding DNA: TGCAGTGCTCCCCGCCAGGGTAGCACCATATATTTT. Translating gives CSAPRQGSTIYF.

The rearrangement links TRBV6-5 to TRBJ2-1; 7 bases match TRBD1. The CDR3 runs 14 residues. Trimming removed 5 bases from V and 9 bases from J; junction bases left unmatched: 10. CDR1 and CDR2 from the germline V gene are MNHEY and SVGAGI. The CDR3 DNA reads TGTGCCAGCAGTAATATCATCCAGGGGGTTGAGCAGTTCTTC. Amino acids: CASSNIIQGVEQFF.

The gene calls are TRBV7-2 and TRBJ2-1; 7 nucleotides agree with TRBD2. V was pared by 5 bases and J by 2 bases, with 6 bases of the junction left unmatched. The CDR3 totals 15 residues. Germline-derived CDR1 and CDR2 are SGHTA and FQGNSA. The DNA for the CDR3 is TGTGCCAGCAGCCCGATGCGGGAGCCCTACAATGAGCAGTTCTTC. This encodes CASSPMREPYNEQFF.

The CDR3 sequence: CSVWRGRFEEQYF. DNA of the CDR3: TGCAGTGTATGGAGGGGGCGATTTGAGGAGCAGTACTTC. The chain uses TRBV20-1 and TRBJ2-7; a possible D gene is TRBD1 (7 bases). Germline V lookup: CDR1 DFQATT, CDR2 SNEGSKA (reference sequence). V lost 7 bases, J lost 7 bases, and 20 bases lay in between. The CDR3 is made up of 13 amino acids.

This chain links TRBV5-6 with TRBJ2-3; D is unresolved. V lost 1 base, J lost 2 bases, and 5 bases lay in between. This CDR3 has 13 amino acids. CDR1 is SGHDT, CDR2 YYEEEE, per germline. The CDR3 loop reads CASSLIHTDTQYF. The CDR3 DNA is TGTGCCAGCAGCTTGATCCACACAGATACGCAGTATTTT.

This clonotype was detected only a few times. The rearrangement joins TRBV5-4 to TRBJ1-5; D is undetermined. The V end was cut by 0 bases, the J end by 2 bases, with 9 bases between. Germline CDR1 and CDR2: SGHNT and YYREEE (reference sequence). The CDR3 runs to 15 residues. This CDR3 reads CASSLDGEGNQPQHF. The CDR3 region has the DNA TGTGCCAGCAGCTTGGACGGGGAGGGCAATCAGCCCCAGCATTTT.

This clonotype was observed a single time. The chain joins TRBV25-1 to TRBJ2-7; 11 nucleotides line up with TRBD1. The CDR3 sequence is 17 residues long. The junction had 14 bases not matched to a gene; V was cut back by 5 bases and J by 5 bases. Germline lookup yields CDR1 MGHDK and CDR2 SYGVNS. The DNA for the CDR3 is TGTGCCAGCAGTCCTCAGGACGGACAGGGGGCGATGAACGAGCAGTACTTC. It specifies CASSPQDGQGAMNEQYF.

The chain is built from TRBV20-1 and TRBJ1-2; the D is unclear. Germline values: CDR1 DFQATT, CDR2 SNEGSKA (reference sequence). There are 10 residues in the CDR3. The ends were cut back, 0 bases at V and 7 bases at J, with 3 bases in the middle. CDR3 region: CSARDTGYTF. The CDR3 DNA follows: TGCAGTGCTAGAGACACTGGCTACACCTTC.

The chain links TRBV30 to TRBJ1-2, with unresolved D. V gave up 2 bases and J gave up 4 bases, with 11 bases separating them. The CDR3 totals 13 residues. Germline V lookup: CDR1 GTSNPN, CDR2 SVGIG (reference sequence). The DNA for the CDR3 is TGTGCCTGGAGTCTAGGCCAGACCTATGGCTACACCTTC. Amino acid sequence: CAWSLGQTYGYTF.

This sequence joins TRBV2 and TRBJ2-5, with TRBD2 matching over 13 bases. The CDR3 is made up of 15 amino acids. Trimming took 10 bases from V and 5 from J; bases not matched to a gene: 10. Germline V gene data show CDR1 as SNHLY and CDR2 as FYNNEI. The CDR3: CAITTSGGPPETQYF. CDR3 bases: TGTGCCATCACGACTAGCGGGGGGCCCCCCGAGACCCAGTACTTC. The full variable domain, its missing parts supplied by reference TRBV2 and TRBJ2-5, is EPEVTQTPSHQVTQMGQEVILRCVPISNHLYFYWYRQILGQKVEFLVSFYNNEISEKSEIFDDQFSVERPDGSNFTLKIRSTKLEDSAMYFCAITTSGGPPETQYFGPGTRLLVL.